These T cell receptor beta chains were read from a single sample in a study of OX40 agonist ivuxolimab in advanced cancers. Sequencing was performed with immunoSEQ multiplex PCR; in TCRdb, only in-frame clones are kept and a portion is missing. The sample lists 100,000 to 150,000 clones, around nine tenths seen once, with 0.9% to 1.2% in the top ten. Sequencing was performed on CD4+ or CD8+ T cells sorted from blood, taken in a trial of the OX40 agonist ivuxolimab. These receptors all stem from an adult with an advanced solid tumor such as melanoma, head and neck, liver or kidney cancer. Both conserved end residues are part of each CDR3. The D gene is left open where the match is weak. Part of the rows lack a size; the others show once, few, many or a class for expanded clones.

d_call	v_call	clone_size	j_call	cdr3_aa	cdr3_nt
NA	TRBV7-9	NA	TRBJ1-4	CASSFYRDLNEKLFF	TGTGCCAGCAGCTTCTACAGGGACCTTAATGAAAAACTGTTTTTT
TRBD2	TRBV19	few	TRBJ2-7	CASSIDPGLAGGRPYEQYF	TGTGCCAGTAGTATAGATCCGGGACTAGCGGGAGGGCGACCCTACGAGCAGTACTTC
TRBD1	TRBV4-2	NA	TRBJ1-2	CASSFLGQGQGYGYTF	TGTGCCAGCAGCTTCCTAGGACAGGGGCAAGGCTATGGCTACACCTTC
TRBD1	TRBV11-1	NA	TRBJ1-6	CATRGQGDSPLHF	TGTGCCACCCGGGGACAGGGCGATTCACCCCTCCACTTT
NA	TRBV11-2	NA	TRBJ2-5	CASSLSLGQETQYF	TGTGCCAGCAGCTTATCCCTAGGCCAAGAGACCCAGTACTTC
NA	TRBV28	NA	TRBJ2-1	CAIKATSYNEQFF	TGTGCCATCAAGGCTACCTCCTACAATGAGCAGTTCTTC
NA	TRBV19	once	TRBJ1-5	CASTAGRTNYYQPQHF	TGTGCCAGTACCGCCGGGAGGACCAACTACTATCAGCCCCAGCATTTT
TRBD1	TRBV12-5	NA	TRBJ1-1	CASGPGTANTEAFF	TGTGCTAGTGGTCCCGGGACAGCGAACACTGAAGCTTTCTTT
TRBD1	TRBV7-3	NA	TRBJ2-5	CASSLRGGSRETQYF	TGTGCCAGCAGCCTCCGAGGGGGCTCTCGGGAGACCCAGTACTTC
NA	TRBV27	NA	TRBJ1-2	CASSSTQGNYGYTF	TGTGCCAGCAGTTCCACCCAGGGTAACTATGGCTACACCTTC
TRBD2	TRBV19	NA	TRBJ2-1	CASSIGASGTQWGEQFF	TGTGCCAGTAGTATTGGGGCTAGCGGGACTCAATGGGGTGAGCAGTTCTTC
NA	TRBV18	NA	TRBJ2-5	CASSPPVGYGETQYF	TGTGCCAGCTCACCACCGGTGGGGTACGGGGAGACCCAGTACTTC
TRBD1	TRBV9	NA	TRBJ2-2	CASSARPGTGNTGELFF	TGTGCCAGCAGCGCCCGACCCGGGACAGGGAACACCGGGGAGCTGTTTTTT
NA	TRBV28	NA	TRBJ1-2	CASSLWGAYGYTF	TGTGCCAGCAGTTTATGGGGGGCCTATGGCTACACCTTC
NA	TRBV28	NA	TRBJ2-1	CASSPTGLGWNEQFF	TGTGCCAGCAGTCCCACAGGGTTAGGGTGGAATGAGCAGTTCTTC
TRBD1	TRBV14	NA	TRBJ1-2	CASRQTGDEYGYTF	TGTGCCAGCAGACAGACAGGGGATGAGTATGGCTACACCTTC
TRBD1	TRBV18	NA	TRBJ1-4	CASLPGTGEKLFF	TGTGCCAGCTTACCCGGGACAGGTGAAAAACTGTTTTTT
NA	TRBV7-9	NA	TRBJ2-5	CASSFWSETQYF	TGTGCCAGCAGCTTTTGGTCTGAGACCCAGTACTTC
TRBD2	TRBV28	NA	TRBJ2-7	CASSRITSGSLEQYF	TGTGCCAGCAGCCGTATAACTAGCGGGAGTCTCGAGCAGTACTTC
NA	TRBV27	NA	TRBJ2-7	CASTKTSRGGFYEQYF	TGTGCCAGCACCAAAACGAGCCGCGGGGGCTTCTACGAGCAGTACTTC
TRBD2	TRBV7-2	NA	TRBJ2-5	CASSLGGTSGQETQYF	TGTGCCAGCAGCTTAGGAGGGACTAGCGGCCAAGAGACCCAGTACTTC
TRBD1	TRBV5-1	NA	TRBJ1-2	CASTWGPNGQGGGYTF	TGCGCCAGCACCTGGGGACCTAACGGACAGGGTGGAGGCTACACCTTC
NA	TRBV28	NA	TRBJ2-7	CASRAPGGHSSYEQYF	TGTGCCAGCAGAGCCCCCGGTGGGCACAGCTCCTACGAGCAGTACTTC
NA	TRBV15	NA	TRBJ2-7	CATSRVHARGGTYEQYF	TGTGCCACCAGCAGAGTCCACGCAAGGGGGGGAACCTACGAGCAGTACTTC
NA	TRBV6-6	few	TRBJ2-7	CASSYGGRASSYEQYF	TGTGCCAGCAGTTACGGGGGCCGAGCGTCCTCCTACGAGCAGTACTTC
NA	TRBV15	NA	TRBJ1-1	CATSREAGMNTEAFF	TGTGCCACCAGCAGAGAGGCAGGGATGAACACTGAAGCTTTCTTT
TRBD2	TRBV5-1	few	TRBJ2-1	CASSGYLLAGGPSGHEQFF	TGCGCCAGCAGCGGATACCTACTAGCGGGAGGGCCCTCTGGCCATGAGCAGTTCTTC
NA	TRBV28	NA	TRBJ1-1	CASSLGRTNLNTEAFF	TGTGCCAGCAGTTTGGGGCGGACCAATCTGAACACTGAAGCTTTCTTT